This T cell receptor beta chain came from a study of shared clonotypes between healthy human individuals. Whole-study results and caveats: In general, naive subsets displayed greater estimated richness than memory subsets did.

CDR3 length: 15 residues. Per the germline V gene, CDR1 is MNHEY and CDR2 is SVGAGI. The V and J ends lost 6 bases and 2 bases respectively, with 17 bases between them. Method: immunoSEQ multiplex PCR; TCRdb's copy keeps in-frame clones and lacks some. The data contain 1.5 million to 2.5 million clones, around 96% of them singletons. The table lists this clone with a count of one. Its antigen is not known. The naive CD8 fraction comprised CD45RO-negative cells positively selected for CCR7 and excluded terminally differentiated effector memory CD45RA+ cells. The chain combines TRBV6-5 with TRBJ2-7; D is possibly TRBD1 or TRBD2 (5 bases each). The source of this sequence is a man younger than 35 in good health. Sample: naive CD8+ T cells sorted from blood. Here the CDR3 DNA reads TGTGCCAGCAGCCCGAGCCGGACGGGACCCTACGAGCAGTACTTC. This sequence encodes CASSPSRTGPYEQYF.